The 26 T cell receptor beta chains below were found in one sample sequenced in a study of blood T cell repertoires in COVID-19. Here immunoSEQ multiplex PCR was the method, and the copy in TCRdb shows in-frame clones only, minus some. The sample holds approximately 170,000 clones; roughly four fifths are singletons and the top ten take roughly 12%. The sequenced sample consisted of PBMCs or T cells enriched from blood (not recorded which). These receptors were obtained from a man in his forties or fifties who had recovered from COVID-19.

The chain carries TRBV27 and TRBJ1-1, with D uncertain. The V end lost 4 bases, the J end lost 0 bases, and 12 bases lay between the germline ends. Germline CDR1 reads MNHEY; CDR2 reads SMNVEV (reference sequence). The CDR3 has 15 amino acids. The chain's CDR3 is CASSYGVTMNTEAFF. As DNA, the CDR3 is TGTGCCAGCAGTTACGGGGTGACCATGAACACTGAAGCTTTCTTT.

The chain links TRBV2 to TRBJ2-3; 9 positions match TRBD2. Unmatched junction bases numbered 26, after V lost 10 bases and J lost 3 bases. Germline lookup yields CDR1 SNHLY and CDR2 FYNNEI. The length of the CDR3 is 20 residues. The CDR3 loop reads CANPPAGGGAIPQGTDTQYF. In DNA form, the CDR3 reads TGTGCCAACCCCCCTGCCGGCGGGGGGGCAATCCCTCAGGGGACAGATACGCAGTATTTT.

CDR3 region: CASSPPAGSTEAFF. The DNA of the CDR3 is TGTGCCAGCTCACCCCCCGCGGGGAGCACTGAAGCTTTCTTT. V usage is TRBV18 and J usage is TRBJ1-1; D uncertain. Trimming stripped 3 bases from V and 4 bases from J, with 12 bases between. Germline V lookup: CDR1 KGHSH, CDR2 LQKENI. This CDR3 comprises 14 residues.

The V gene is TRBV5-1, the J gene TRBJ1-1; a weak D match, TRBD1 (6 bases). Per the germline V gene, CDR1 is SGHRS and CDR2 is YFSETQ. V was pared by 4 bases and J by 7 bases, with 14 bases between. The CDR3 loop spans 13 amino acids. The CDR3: CASSRQVAYEAFF. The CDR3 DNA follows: TGCGCCAGCAGCCGACAGGTAGCATATGAAGCTTTCTTT.

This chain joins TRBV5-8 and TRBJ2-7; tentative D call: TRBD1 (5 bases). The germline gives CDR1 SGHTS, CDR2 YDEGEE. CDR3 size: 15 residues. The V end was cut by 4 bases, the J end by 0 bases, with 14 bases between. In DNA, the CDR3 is TGTGCCAGCAGCAAGGTGGACACCGGCTCCTACGAGCAGTACTTC. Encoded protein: CASSKVDTGSYEQYF.

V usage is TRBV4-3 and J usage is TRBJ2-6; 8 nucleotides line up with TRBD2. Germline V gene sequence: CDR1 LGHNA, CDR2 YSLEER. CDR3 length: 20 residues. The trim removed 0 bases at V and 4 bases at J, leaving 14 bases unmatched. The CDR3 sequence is CASSQEPLVRGGSGANVLTF. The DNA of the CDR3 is TGCGCCAGCAGCCAAGAGCCTCTCGTTCGGGGGGGCTCCGGGGCCAACGTCCTGACTTTC.

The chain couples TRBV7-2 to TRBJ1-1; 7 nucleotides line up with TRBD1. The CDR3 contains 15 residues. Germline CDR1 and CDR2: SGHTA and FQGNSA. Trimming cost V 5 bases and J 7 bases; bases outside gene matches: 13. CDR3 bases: TGTGCCAGCAGCCGTACCACCACAGGGGCCATTGAAGCTTTCTTT. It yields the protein CASSRTTTGAIEAFF.

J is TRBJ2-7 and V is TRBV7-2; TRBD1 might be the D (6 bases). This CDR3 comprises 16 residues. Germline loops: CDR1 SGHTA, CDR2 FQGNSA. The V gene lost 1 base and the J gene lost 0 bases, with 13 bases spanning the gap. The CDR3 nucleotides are TGTGCCAGCAGCTTAGGAGGGACAAGGAGCTCCTACGAGCAGTACTTC. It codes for CASSLGGTRSSYEQYF.

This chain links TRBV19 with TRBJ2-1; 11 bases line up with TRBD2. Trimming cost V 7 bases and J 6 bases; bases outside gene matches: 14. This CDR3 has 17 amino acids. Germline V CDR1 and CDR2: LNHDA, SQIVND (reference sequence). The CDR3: CASKPLWVAGGRNEQFF. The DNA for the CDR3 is TGTGCCAGTAAACCACTCTGGGTAGCGGGGGGGCGCAATGAGCAGTTCTTC. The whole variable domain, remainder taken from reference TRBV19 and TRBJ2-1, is DGGITQSPKYLFRKEGQNVTLSCEQNLNHDAMYWYRQDPGQGLRLIYYSQIVNDFQKGDIAEGYSVSREKKESFPLTVTSAQKNPTAFYLCASKPLWVAGGRNEQFFGPGTRLTVL.

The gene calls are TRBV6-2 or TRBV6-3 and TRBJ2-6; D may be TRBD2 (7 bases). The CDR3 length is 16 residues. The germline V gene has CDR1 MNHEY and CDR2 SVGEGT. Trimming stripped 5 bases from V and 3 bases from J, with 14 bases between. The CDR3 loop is CASSLLGGLGANVLTF. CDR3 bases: TGTGCCAGCAGTCTACTGGGGGGGCTTGGGGCCAACGTCCTGACTTTC.

The chain's CDR3 is CASSYPFRTGAETQYF. For the CDR3, the DNA is TGTGCCAGCAGTTACCCGTTTAGGACAGGGGCAGAGACCCAGTACTTC. The chain carries TRBV6-2 or TRBV6-3 and TRBJ2-5; TRBD1 agrees at 9 bases. The length of the CDR3 is 16 residues. The junction had 8 bases not matched to a gene; V was cut back by 2 bases and J by 4 bases. The V gene's germline CDR1 is MNHEY and CDR2 SVGEGT.

Here the CDR3 DNA reads TGTGCCAGCAGCGCAACAGGGGGCCTGGCCAAAAACATTCAGTACTTC. It codes for CASSATGGLAKNIQYF. V is TRBV9 and J is TRBJ2-4; 9 bases are shared with TRBD1. V was pared by 3 bases and J by 1 base, with 5 bases of the junction left unmatched. Germline values: CDR1 SGDLS, CDR2 YYNGEE. The CDR3 runs 16 residues.

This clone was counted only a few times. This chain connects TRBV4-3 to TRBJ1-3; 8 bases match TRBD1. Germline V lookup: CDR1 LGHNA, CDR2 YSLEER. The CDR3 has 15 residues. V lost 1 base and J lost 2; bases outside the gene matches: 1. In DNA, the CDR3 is TGCGCCAGCAGCCAAGGGACAGGGACTGGAAACACCATATATTTT. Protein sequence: CASSQGTGTGNTIYF.

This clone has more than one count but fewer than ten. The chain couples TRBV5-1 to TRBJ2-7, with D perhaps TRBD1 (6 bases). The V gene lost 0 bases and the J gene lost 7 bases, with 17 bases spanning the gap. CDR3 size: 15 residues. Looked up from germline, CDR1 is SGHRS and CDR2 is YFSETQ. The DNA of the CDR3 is TGCGCCAGCAGCTTGGTAGGGACAACGAAAGGGGAGCAGTACTTC. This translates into CASSLVGTTKGEQYF.

CDR3 in amino acids: CASSRTGYYNEQFF. CDR3 coding DNA: TGTGCCAGCAGCCGGACAGGGTACTACAATGAGCAGTTCTTC. The V and J genes are TRBV7-9 and TRBJ2-1; 8 bases agree with TRBD1. From germline, CDR1 is SEHNR and CDR2 FQNEAQ (reference sequence). The CDR3 is made up of 14 amino acids. After removal of 5 bases from V and 3 bases from J, the junction contained 3 bases not matched to a gene.

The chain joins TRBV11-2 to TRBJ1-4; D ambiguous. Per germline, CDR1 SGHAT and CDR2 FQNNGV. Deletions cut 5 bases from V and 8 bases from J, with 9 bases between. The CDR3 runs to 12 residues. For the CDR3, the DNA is TGTGCCAGCAGCCCCTCGGGGGAAAAACTGTTTTTT. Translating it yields CASSPSGEKLFF.

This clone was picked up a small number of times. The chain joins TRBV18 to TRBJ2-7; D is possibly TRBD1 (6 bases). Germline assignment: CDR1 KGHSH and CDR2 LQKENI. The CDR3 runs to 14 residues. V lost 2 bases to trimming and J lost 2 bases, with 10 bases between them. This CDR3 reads CASSPGGLPYEQYF. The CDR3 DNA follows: TGTGCCAGCTCACCAGGGGGCCTCCCCTACGAGCAGTACTTC.

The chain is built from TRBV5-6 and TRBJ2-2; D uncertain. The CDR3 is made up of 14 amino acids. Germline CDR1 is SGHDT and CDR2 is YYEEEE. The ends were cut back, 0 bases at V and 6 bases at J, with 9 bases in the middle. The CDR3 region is CASSLASVAGELFF. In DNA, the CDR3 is TGTGCCAGCAGCTTGGCGTCGGTTGCCGGGGAGCTGTTTTTT.

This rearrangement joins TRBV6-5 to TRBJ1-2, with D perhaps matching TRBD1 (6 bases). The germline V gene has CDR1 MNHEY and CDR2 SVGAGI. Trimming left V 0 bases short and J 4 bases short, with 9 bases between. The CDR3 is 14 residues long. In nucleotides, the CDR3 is TGTGCCAGCAGTTACTCTCCAGGGGCCTATGGCTACACCTTC. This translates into CASSYSPGAYGYTF.

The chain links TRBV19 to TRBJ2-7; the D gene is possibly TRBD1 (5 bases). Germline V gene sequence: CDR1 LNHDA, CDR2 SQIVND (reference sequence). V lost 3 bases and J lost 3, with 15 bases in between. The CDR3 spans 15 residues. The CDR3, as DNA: TGTGCCAGTAGTATCTATCAAGGGGTCGGCTACGAGCAGTACTTC. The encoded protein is CASSIYQGVGYEQYF.

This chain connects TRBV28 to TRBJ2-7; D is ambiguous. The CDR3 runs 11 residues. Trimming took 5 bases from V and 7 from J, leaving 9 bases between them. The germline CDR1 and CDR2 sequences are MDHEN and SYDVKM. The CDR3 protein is CASSSWLEQYF. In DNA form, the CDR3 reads TGTGCCAGCAGTAGCTGGTTAGAGCAGTACTTC. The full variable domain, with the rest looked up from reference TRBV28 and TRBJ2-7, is DVKVTQSSRYLVKRTGEKVFLECVQDMDHENMFWYRQDPGLGLRLIYFSYDVKMKEKGDIPEGYSVSREKKERFSLILESASTNQTSMYLCASSSWLEQYFGPGTRLTVT.

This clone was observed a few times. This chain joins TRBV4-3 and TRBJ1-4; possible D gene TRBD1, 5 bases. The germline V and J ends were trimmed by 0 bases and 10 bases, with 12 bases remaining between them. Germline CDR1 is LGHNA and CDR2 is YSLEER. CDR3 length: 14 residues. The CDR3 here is CASSQEVRVGKLFF. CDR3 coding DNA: TGCGCCAGCAGCCAAGAGGTCAGGGTTGGAAAACTGTTTTTT.

This CDR3 reads CASSSDSYNYGYTF. As DNA, the CDR3 is TGCGCCAGCAGCTCGGACAGTTATAACTATGGCTACACCTTC. V usage is TRBV5-1 and J usage is TRBJ1-2, with D possibly TRBD1 on 6 matching bases. The germline CDR1 and CDR2 sequences are SGHRS and YFSETQ. The CDR3 is made up of 14 amino acids. The V end lost 3 bases, the J end lost 1 base, and 10 bases lay between the germline ends.

The CDR3 DNA is TGTGCCAGCACCGTCGGGGACAGGCCTTACGAGCAGTACTTC. It translates to CASTVGDRPYEQYF. The rearrangement joins TRBV7-9 to TRBJ2-7, with TRBD1 matching over 8 bases. Per the germline V gene, CDR1 is SEHNR and CDR2 is FQNEAQ (reference sequence). V trimming: 7 bases; J trimming: 4 bases; junction bases outside the gene matches: 9. There are 14 residues in the CDR3.

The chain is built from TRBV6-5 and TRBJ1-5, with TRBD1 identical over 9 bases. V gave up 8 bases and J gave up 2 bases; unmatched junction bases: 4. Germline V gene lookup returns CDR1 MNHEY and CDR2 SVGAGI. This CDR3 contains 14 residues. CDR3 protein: CASGQGWGNQPQHF. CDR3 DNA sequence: TGTGCCAGCGGACAGGGGTGGGGCAATCAGCCCCAGCATTTT.

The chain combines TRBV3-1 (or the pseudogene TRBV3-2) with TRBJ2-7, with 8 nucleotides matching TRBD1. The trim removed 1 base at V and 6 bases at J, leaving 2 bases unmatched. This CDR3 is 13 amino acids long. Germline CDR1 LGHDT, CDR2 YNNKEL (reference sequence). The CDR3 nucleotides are TGTGCCAGCAGCCAAGGGGGACAGGCCGAGCAGTACTTC. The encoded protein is CASSQGGQAEQYF.